This record concerns one TCR beta chain sequence. The antigen is not known. Second-dose schedules of about 4 or about 12 weeks were combined. The sample originates from a study of T cell responses to AZD1222 COVID-19 vaccine. Study-level findings and limits: It was only after the peak T cell response that any repertoires were sampled. Unmutated variant regions are reportedly targeted by nearly half of spike-specific TCRs. Once two AZD1222 doses were given, Spike-specific TCR breadth and depth went up.

Unmatched junction bases numbered 7, after V lost 6 bases and J lost 6 bases. The germline V gene has CDR1 MDHEN and CDR2 SYDVKM. This CDR3 is 15 amino acids long. Libraries were prepared by immunoSEQ multiplex PCR; TCRdb keeps only in-frame clonotypes and omits some of them. This sample has tens of thousands of clones; approximately 85% occur once, and the top ten carry roughly 3.6%. The material was peripheral blood, obtained 28 days after the second AZD1222 dose. This TCR was recovered from an adult who received the AZD1222 COVID-19 vaccine. This sequence joins TRBV28 and TRBJ2-7; 14 bases are shared with TRBD2. CDR3 nucleotide sequence: TGTGCCAGCAGACCGGGACTAGCGGGAGTCTCCGAGCAGTACTTC. Translation gives CASRPGLAGVSEQYF.